The 6 T cell receptor beta chains listed next were all sequenced from one sample in a study of cytotoxic CD8 clonotypes in ibrutinib-treated CLL. Only in-frame clones appear in the TCRdb table, and some are missing; sequencing was by immunoSEQ multiplex PCR. The sample contains some 150,000 clones, around 84% of which appear only once. This specimen consisted of PBMCs, obtained after 36 months of ibrutinib treatment. The source is a human donor with chronic lymphocytic leukemia.

The chain combines TRBV11-3 with TRBJ1-2, with 8 bases matching TRBD1. There are 13 residues in the CDR3. From germline, CDR1 is SGHNT and CDR2 YENEEA. V dropped 0 bases and J dropped 14; count of bases not matched to a gene: 8. The CDR3 region has the DNA TGTGCCAGCAGCTTAGAGAGGACAGGGATTATAACCTTC. It is translated as CASSLERTGIITF. The complete variable domain, with remaining parts taken from reference TRBV11-3 and TRBJ1-2, reads EAGVVQSPRYKIIEKKQPVAFWCNPISGHNTLYWYLQNLGQGPELLIRYENEEAVDDSQLPKDRFSAERLKGVDSTLKIQPAELGDSAVYLCASSLERTGIITFGSGTRLTVV.

The CDR3 DNA follows: TGCGCCAGCAGCCGTGGACTAGAAGAGACCCAGTACTTC. Its protein product is CASSRGLEETQYF. J is TRBJ2-5 and V is TRBV4-1, with 7 bases that match TRBD2. CDR1 MGHRA and CDR2 YSYEKL come from the germline V gene. V trimming: 4 bases; J trimming: 3 bases; junction bases outside the gene matches: 2. There are 13 residues in the CDR3.

The rearrangement uses TRBV5-5 and TRBJ2-1; D is perhaps TRBD2 (6 bases). The CDR3 sequence is 18 residues long. V was pared by 2 bases and J by 3 bases, with 21 bases between. From germline, CDR1 is SGHKS and CDR2 YYEKEE (reference sequence). CDR3 loop: CASSFVPGAPSSYNEQFF. CDR3 nucleotide sequence: TGTGCCAGCAGCTTCGTTCCGGGAGCCCCCTCCAGCTACAATGAGCAGTTCTTC.

The chain is built from TRBV6-5 and TRBJ2-5; D is perhaps TRBD2 (6 bases). This CDR3 has 16 amino acids. The V end lost 0 bases, the J end lost 5 bases, and 16 bases lay between the germline ends. Looked up from germline, CDR1 is MNHEY and CDR2 is SVGAGI. CDR3 sequence: CASSYSSAGLGETQYF. The CDR3 bases are TGTGCCAGCAGTTACTCGAGTGCGGGGCTTGGCGAGACCCAGTACTTC.

Here the CDR3 DNA reads TGTGCCTGGAGTTGGATGGGGGCCTACAATGAGCAGTTCTTC. Its translation is CAWSWMGAYNEQFF. This chain uses TRBV30 with TRBJ2-1; D may match TRBD1 or TRBD2 (5 bases each). This CDR3 has 14 residues. Germline V gives CDR1 GTSNPN, CDR2 SVGIG (reference sequence). V was trimmed by 2 bases and J by 2 bases, leaving 10 bases between them. Full variable domain (rest looked up from reference TRBV30 and TRBJ2-1): SQTIHQWPATLVQPVGSPLSLECTVEGTSNPNLYWYRQAAGRGLQLLFYSVGIGQISSEVPQNLSASRPQDRQFILSSKKLLLSDSGFYLCAWSWMGAYNEQFFGPGTRLTVL.

This clone was recorded a few times. This rearrangement joins TRBV10-1 to TRBJ2-2; 9 bases are shared with TRBD2. Unmatched junction bases numbered 5, after V lost 6 bases and J lost 3 bases. The CDR3 is 15 amino acids. Germline V gives CDR1 WNHNN, CDR2 SYGVQD (reference sequence). The DNA for the CDR3 is TGCGCCAGCAGCAAGACTAGCGGTGACACCGGGGAGCTGTTTTTT. It codes for CASSKTSGDTGELFF.